This T cell receptor beta chain was recorded in a study of T cells in Graves' hyperthyroidism and ophthalmopathy. Blood was obtained at the first hyperthyroidism diagnosis, which preceded any ophthalmopathy symptoms. Authors of the study amplified TCR beta CDR3 regions from RNA transcripts. In the first-round RT-PCR of the TCR CDR3, the HTBI primer set was used. TCRdb reprocessed the multiplex PCR reads with MiXCR, giving one entry per CDR3 protein. The data contain about 400,000 distinct CDR3 sequences, about 15% of them seen just once; the ten biggest clones take up roughly 26%. CDR1 is MGHRA and CDR2 is YSYEKL in the germline V gene. Trimming removed 1 base at V and 10 bases at J, with 17 bases between. The CDR3 is 15 residues long.

Input material: blood. The receptor was derived from a woman younger than 35 with Graves' hyperthyroidism that later progressed to Graves' ophthalmopathy. This chain uses TRBV4-1 with TRBJ2-1, with D perhaps matching TRBD2 (5 bases). The CDR3 region is CASSQGGSGVHEQFF. DNA for the CDR3: TGCGCCAGCAGCCAAGGCGGGTCCGGGGTCCACGAGCAGTTCTTC.